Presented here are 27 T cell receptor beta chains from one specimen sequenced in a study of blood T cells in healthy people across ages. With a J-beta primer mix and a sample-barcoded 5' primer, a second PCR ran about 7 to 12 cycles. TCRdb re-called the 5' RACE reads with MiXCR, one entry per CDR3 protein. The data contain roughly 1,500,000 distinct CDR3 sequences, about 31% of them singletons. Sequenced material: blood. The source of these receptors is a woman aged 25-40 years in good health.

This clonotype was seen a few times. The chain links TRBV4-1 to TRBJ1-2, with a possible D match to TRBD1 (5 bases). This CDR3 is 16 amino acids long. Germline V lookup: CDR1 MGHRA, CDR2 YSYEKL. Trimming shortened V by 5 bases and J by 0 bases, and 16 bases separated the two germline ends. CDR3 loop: CASSGRGRGPNYGYTF. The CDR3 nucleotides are TGCGCCAGCAGCGGTCGGGGACGGGGCCCTAACTATGGCTACACCTTC.

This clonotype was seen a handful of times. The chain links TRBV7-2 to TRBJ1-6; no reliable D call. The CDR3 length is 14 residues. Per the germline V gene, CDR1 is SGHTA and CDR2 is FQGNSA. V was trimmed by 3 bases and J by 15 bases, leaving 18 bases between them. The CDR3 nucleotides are TGTGCCAGCAGCTTTAATCCCCGGGTCCTAGTCCTCCACTTT. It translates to CASSFNPRVLVLHF. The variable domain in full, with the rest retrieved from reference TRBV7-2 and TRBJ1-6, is GAGVSQSPSNKVTEKGKDVELRCDPISGHTALYWYRQSLGQGLEFLIYFQGNSAPDKSGLPSDRFSAERTGGSVSTLTIQRTQQEDSAVYLCASSFNPRVLVLHFGNGTRLTVT.

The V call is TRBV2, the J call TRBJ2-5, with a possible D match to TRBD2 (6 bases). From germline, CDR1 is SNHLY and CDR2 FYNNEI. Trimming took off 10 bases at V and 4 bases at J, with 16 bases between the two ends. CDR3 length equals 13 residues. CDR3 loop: CATSPSAAETQYF. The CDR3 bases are TGTGCCACCTCGCCTAGCGCGGCAGAGACCCAGTACTTC.

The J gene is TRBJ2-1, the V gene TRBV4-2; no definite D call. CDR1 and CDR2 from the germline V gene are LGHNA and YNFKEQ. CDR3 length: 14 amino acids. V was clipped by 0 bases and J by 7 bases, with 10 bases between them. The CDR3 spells CASSQDQWGNEQFF. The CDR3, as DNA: TGTGCCAGCAGCCAAGATCAGTGGGGAAATGAGCAGTTCTTC.

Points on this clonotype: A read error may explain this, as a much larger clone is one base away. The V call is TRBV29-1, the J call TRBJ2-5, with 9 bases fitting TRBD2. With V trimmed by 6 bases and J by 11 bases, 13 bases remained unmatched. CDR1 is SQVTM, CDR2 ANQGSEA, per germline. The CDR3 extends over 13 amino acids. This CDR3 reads CSVRQASGNEQYF. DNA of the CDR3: TGCAGCGTCAGACAGGCTAGCGGGAATGAGCAGTACTTC.

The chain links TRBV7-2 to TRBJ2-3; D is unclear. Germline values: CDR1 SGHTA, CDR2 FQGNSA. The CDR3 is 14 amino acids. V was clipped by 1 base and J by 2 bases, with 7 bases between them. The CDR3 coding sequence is TGTGCCAGCAGCTTAGATGCTAACACAGATACGCAGTATTTT. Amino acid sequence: CASSLDANTDTQYF.

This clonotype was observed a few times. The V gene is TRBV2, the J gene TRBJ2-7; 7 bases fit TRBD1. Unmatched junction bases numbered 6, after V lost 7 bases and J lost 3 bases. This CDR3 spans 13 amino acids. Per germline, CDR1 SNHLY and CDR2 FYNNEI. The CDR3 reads CASIQGQLYEQYF. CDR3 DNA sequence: TGTGCCAGCATCCAGGGACAGCTCTACGAGCAGTACTTC. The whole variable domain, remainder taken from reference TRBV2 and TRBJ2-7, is EPEVTQTPSHQVTQMGQEVILRCVPISNHLYFYWYRQILGQKVEFLVSFYNNEISEKSEIFDDQFSVERPDGSNFTLKIRSTKLEDSAMYFCASIQGQLYEQYFGPGTRLTVT.

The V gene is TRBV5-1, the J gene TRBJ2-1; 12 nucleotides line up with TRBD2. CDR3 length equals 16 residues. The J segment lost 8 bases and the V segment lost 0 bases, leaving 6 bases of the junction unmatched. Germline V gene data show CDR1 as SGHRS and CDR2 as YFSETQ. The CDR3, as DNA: TGCGCCAGCAGCTTGGGCTCTAGCGGGGGGGGATATGAGCAGTTCTTC. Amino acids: CASSLGSSGGGYEQFF.

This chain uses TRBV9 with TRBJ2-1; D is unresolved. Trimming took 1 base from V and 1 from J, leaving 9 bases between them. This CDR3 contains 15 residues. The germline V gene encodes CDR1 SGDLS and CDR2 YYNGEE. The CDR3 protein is CASSVLGLSYNEQFF. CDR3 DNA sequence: TGTGCCAGCAGCGTATTGGGCCTGTCCTACAATGAGCAGTTCTTC.

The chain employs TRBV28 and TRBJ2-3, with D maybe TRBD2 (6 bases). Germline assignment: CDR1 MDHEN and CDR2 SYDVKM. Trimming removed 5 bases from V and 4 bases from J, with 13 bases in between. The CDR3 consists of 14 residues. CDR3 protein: CASSRRAGPDTQYF. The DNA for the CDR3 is TGTGCCAGCAGTCGGAGGGCCGGCCCAGATACGCAGTATTTT.

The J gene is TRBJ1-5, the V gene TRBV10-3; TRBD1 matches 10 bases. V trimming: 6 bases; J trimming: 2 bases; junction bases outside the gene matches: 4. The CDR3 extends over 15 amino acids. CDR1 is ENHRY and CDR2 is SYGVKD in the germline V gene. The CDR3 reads CAISRDRGGNQPQHF. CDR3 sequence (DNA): TGTGCCATCAGCCGGGACAGGGGAGGCAATCAGCCCCAGCATTTT.

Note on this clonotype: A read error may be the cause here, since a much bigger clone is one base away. CDR3 in DNA: TGTGCCAGCAGCCCCCGGACTAGCGGGAGGGCAGATACGCAGTATTTT. It yields the protein CASSPRTSGRADTQYF. The chain recombines TRBV6-1 with TRBJ2-3; 15 positions agree with TRBD2. The germline V gene has CDR1 MNHNS and CDR2 SASEGT. J was trimmed by 4 bases and V by 6 bases; bases with no gene match: 5. CDR3 size: 16 residues.

CDR3 bases: TGCGCCAGCAGCTTTGGGTCTGGGAACTACGAGCAGTACTTC. Its protein is CASSFGSGNYEQYF. This chain uses TRBV5-1 with TRBJ2-7; D is uncertain. V lost 2 bases, J lost 3 bases, and 12 bases lay in between. The CDR3 is 14 residues long. Looked up from germline, CDR1 is SGHRS and CDR2 is YFSETQ.

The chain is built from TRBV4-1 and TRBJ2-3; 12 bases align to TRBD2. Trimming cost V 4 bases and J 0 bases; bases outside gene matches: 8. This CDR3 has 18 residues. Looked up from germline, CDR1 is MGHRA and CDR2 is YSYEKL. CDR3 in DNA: TGCGCCAGCAGCCTCCGACTAGCGGGGGCCATAAGCACAGATACGCAGTATTTT. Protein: CASSLRLAGAISTDTQYF.

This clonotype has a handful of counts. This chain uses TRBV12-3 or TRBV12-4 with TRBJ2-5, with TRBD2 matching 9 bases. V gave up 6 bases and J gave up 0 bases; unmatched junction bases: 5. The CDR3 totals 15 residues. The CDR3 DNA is TGTGCCAGCAGGAACCTAGCGGGGCACCAAGAGACCCAGTACTTC. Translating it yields CASRNLAGHQETQYF.

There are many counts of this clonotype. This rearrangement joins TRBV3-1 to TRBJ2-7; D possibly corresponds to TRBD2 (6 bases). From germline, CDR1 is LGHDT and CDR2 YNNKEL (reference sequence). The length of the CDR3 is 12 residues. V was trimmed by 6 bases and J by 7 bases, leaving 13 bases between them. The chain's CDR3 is CASSPTRGEQYF. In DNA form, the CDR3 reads TGTGCCAGCAGTCCAACTCGGGGGGAGCAGTACTTC.

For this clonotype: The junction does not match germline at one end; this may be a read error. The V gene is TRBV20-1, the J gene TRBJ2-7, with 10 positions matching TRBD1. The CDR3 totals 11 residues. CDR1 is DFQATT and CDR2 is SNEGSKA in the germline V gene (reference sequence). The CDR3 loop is CGARDRGEQYF. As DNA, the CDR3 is TGCGGTGCTAGGGACAGGGGCGAGCAGTACTTC.

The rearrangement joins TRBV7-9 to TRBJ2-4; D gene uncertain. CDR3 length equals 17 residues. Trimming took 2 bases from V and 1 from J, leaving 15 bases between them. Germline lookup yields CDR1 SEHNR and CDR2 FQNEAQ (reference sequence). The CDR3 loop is CASSLHPASRAKNIQYF. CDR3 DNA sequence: TGTGCCAGCAGCTTACATCCGGCTAGTAGGGCCAAAAACATTCAGTACTTC.

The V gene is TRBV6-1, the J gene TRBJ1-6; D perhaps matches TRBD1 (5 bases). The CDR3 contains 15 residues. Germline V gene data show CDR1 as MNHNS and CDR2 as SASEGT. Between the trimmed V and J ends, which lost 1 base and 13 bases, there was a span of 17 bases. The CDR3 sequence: CASSEGGSAPLPLHF. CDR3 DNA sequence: TGTGCCAGCAGTGAAGGGGGGTCAGCCCCCCTCCCCCTCCACTTT.

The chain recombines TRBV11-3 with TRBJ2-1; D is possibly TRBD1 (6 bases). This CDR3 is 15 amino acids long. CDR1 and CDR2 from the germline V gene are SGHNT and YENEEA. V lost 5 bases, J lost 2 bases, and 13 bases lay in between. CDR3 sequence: CASSPGATAYNEQFF. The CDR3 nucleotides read TGTGCCAGCAGCCCAGGGGCCACCGCCTACAATGAGCAGTTCTTC.

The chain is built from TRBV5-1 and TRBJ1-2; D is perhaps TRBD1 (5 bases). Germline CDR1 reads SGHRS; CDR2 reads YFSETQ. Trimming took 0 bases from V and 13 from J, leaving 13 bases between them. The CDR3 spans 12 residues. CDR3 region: CASSLGDGVVTF. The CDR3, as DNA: TGCGCCAGCAGCTTGGGGGACGGTGTGGTCACCTTC.

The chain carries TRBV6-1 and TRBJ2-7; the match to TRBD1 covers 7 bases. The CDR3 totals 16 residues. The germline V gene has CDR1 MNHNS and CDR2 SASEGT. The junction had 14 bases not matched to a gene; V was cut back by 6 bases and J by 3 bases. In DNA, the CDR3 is TGTGCCAGCAGGGACCCTGGACAGGCGAACCTCTACGAGCAGTACTTC. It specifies CASRDPGQANLYEQYF.

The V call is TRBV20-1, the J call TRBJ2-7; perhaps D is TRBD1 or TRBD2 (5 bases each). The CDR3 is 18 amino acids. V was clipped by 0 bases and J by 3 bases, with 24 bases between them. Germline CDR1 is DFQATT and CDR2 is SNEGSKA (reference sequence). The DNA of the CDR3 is TGCAGTGCTAGAGACCCCTCCCCCGGGACCCATCTGAACTACGAGCAGTACTTC. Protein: CSARDPSPGTHLNYEQYF.

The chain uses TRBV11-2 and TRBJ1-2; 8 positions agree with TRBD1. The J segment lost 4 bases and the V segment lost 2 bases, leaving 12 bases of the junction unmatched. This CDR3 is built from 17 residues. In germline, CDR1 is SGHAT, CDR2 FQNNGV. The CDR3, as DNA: TGTGCCAGCAGCTTAAATCCAGGGACAGGACCCTTCTATGGCTACACCTTC. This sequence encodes CASSLNPGTGPFYGYTF.

The CDR3 nucleotides read TGTGCCAGCTCACCTGTGGACGGTATAGGGACCCAGTACTTC. It encodes CASSPVDGIGTQYF. The chain has TRBV18 and TRBJ2-5; D ambiguous. Deletions cut 3 bases from V and 7 bases from J, with 15 bases between. This CDR3 is built from 14 residues. In germline, CDR1 is KGHSH, CDR2 LQKENI.

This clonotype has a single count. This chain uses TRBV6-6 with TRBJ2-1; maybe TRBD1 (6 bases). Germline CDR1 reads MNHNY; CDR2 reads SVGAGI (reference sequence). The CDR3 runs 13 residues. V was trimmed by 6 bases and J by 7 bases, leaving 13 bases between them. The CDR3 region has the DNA TGTGCCAGCAGGAATTTACAGGGAAATGAGCAGTTCTTC. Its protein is CASRNLQGNEQFF.

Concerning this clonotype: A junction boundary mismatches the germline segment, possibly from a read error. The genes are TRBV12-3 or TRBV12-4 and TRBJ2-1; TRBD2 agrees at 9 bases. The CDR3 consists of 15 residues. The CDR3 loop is CASSSSGGSYSEQFF. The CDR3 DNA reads TGTGCCAGCAGCAGTAGCGGGGGAAGTTACAGTGAGCAGTTCTTC.